These T cell receptor beta chains were read from a single sample in a study of shared clonotypes between healthy human individuals. TCRdb keeps only in-frame clones here, not all; method: immunoSEQ multiplex PCR. Among 2.5 million or so clones listed, about 92% were seen once. What was sequenced was naive CD4+ T cells sorted from blood. The source of these receptors is a man between 18 and 35 years old in good health. The CDR3 runs from the conserved cysteine through the conserved F or W. Fields, in order: D gene, J gene, clone size, V gene, CDR3 DNA, CDR3 protein. D genes are given only for firm matches. Not all rows give a size; the values are once, few, many and, for expanded clones, a class.

d_gene: .; j_gene: TRBJ1-4; abundance: .; v_gene: TRBV30; CDR3nt: TGTGCCTGGAGCGCGGATTCAGCTAATGAAAAACTGTTTTTT; CDR3aa: CAWSADSANEKLFF
d_gene: TRBD2; j_gene: TRBJ2-5; abundance: .; v_gene: TRBV9; CDR3nt: TGTGCCAGCAGCCTTGGGACTAGCGGGAGTGTAGAGACCCAGTACTTC; CDR3aa: CASSLGTSGSVETQYF
d_gene: .; j_gene: TRBJ2-7; abundance: .; v_gene: TRBV28; CDR3nt: TGTGCCAGCACCCTCGGGGGCTCCTACGAGCAGTACTTC; CDR3aa: CASTLGGSYEQYF
d_gene: .; j_gene: TRBJ1-4; abundance: .; v_gene: TRBV5-6; CDR3nt: TGTGCCAGCAGCCTAGACTTAAATGAAAAACTGTTTTTT; CDR3aa: CASSLDLNEKLFF
d_gene: TRBD2; j_gene: TRBJ2-1; abundance: .; v_gene: TRBV6-1; CDR3nt: TGTGCCAGCAGTGATTTTCCCCTAGCGGGCCTAAAGCAGTTCTTC; CDR3aa: CASSDFPLAGLKQFF
d_gene: .; j_gene: TRBJ2-5; abundance: .; v_gene: TRBV18; CDR3nt: TGTGCCAGCTCAACGGGACAAAAAGAGACCCAGTACTTC; CDR3aa: CASSTGQKETQYF
d_gene: .; j_gene: TRBJ1-1; abundance: .; v_gene: TRBV6-5; CDR3nt: TGTGCCAGCGTGACAGGATTACACACTGAAGCTTTCTTT; CDR3aa: CASVTGLHTEAFF
d_gene: .; j_gene: TRBJ2-7; abundance: once; v_gene: TRBV29-1; CDR3nt: TGCAGTGGGCAGGGGAGCTCCTACGAGCAGTACTTC; CDR3aa: CSGQGSSYEQYF
d_gene: .; j_gene: TRBJ1-2; abundance: .; v_gene: TRBV5-6; CDR3nt: TGTGCCAGCAGCTTGGGGACCTCTGAAGCAGGGGGCTACACCTTC; CDR3aa: CASSLGTSEAGGYTF
d_gene: .; j_gene: TRBJ1-1; abundance: .; v_gene: TRBV18; CDR3nt: TGTGCCAGCTCACCCGGGGCTGAAGCTTTCTTT; CDR3aa: CASSPGAEAFF
d_gene: .; j_gene: TRBJ1-5; abundance: .; v_gene: TRBV28; CDR3nt: TGTGCCAGCAGTTCCGGTCTCAATCAGCCCCAGCATTTT; CDR3aa: CASSSGLNQPQHF
d_gene: TRBD1; j_gene: TRBJ1-2; abundance: .; v_gene: TRBV29-1; CDR3nt: TGCAGCGTTGCAACATCGACAGGGGGTGGCTACACCTTC; CDR3aa: CSVATSTGGGYTF
d_gene: TRBD2; j_gene: TRBJ2-3; abundance: .; v_gene: TRBV10-1; CDR3nt: TGCGCCAGCAGTGAGTCTAGCGGGGCCACGGATACGCAGTATTTT; CDR3aa: CASSESSGATDTQYF
d_gene: .; j_gene: TRBJ1-4; abundance: .; v_gene: TRBV6-5; CDR3nt: TGTGCCAGCGGGGGACCGGAAAAACTGTTTTTT; CDR3aa: CASGGPEKLFF
d_gene: .; j_gene: TRBJ1-1; abundance: .; v_gene: TRBV20-1; CDR3nt: TGCAGTGCCGATGCTACACTACCTATCTTT; CDR3aa: CSADATLPIF
d_gene: TRBD2; j_gene: TRBJ2-1; abundance: .; v_gene: TRBV27; CDR3nt: TGTGCCAGCAGCTTACTAGCGGGAGGCCCCAATGAGCAGTTCTTC; CDR3aa: CASSLLAGGPNEQFF
d_gene: .; j_gene: TRBJ1-4; abundance: .; v_gene: TRBV11-2; CDR3nt: TGTGCCAGCAGCTTAGGAGCGATGGGAGAAAAACTGTTTTTT; CDR3aa: CASSLGAMGEKLFF
d_gene: .; j_gene: TRBJ1-4; abundance: .; v_gene: TRBV7-2; CDR3nt: TGTGCCAGCAGCCCGGACCACGCAACTAATGAAAAACTGTTTTTT; CDR3aa: CASSPDHATNEKLFF
d_gene: .; j_gene: TRBJ2-3; abundance: .; v_gene: TRBV2; CDR3nt: TGTGCCAGCAGTGTTGAGGATGCTAGCCGCACAGATACGCAGTATTTT; CDR3aa: CASSVEDASRTDTQYF
d_gene: .; j_gene: TRBJ2-3; abundance: .; v_gene: TRBV7-9; CDR3nt: TGTGCCAGCACCCTAGTGGGGGGCCGGGCCACGCAGTATTTT; CDR3aa: CASTLVGGRATQYF
d_gene: TRBD1; j_gene: TRBJ1-5; abundance: .; v_gene: TRBV5-6; CDR3nt: TGTGCCAGCAGCCGGACAGGGATCAATCAGCCCCAGCATTTT; CDR3aa: CASSRTGINQPQHF
d_gene: .; j_gene: TRBJ1-1; abundance: .; v_gene: TRBV27; CDR3nt: TGTGCCAGCAGTGCCCGGGCCCTCCTCGGCACTGAAGCTTTCTTT; CDR3aa: CASSARALLGTEAFF
d_gene: TRBD2; j_gene: TRBJ2-1; abundance: .; v_gene: TRBV28; CDR3nt: TGTGCCAGCAGTTTATGGACTATAGGCGGGACTAACAATGAGCAGTTCTTC; CDR3aa: CASSLWTIGGTNNEQFF
d_gene: TRBD2; j_gene: TRBJ2-5; abundance: once; v_gene: TRBV5-1; CDR3nt: TGCGCCAGCAGCTTGGCGGGGGGGCCGGAGACCCAGTACTTC; CDR3aa: CASSLAGGPETQYF
d_gene: .; j_gene: TRBJ2-3; abundance: .; v_gene: TRBV1; CDR3nt: TGCACCAGCAGCCAAGATCGGAGCGGGAAAGTCACAGATACGCAGTATTTT; CDR3aa: CTSSQDRSGKVTDTQYF
d_gene: TRBD1; j_gene: TRBJ1-5; abundance: .; v_gene: TRBV7-9; CDR3nt: TGTGCCAGCAGCTCCGGGACAGGGAGTGTCCTTAGCAATCAGCCCCAGCATTTT; CDR3aa: CASSSGTGSVLSNQPQHF
d_gene: TRBD1; j_gene: TRBJ2-5; abundance: .; v_gene: TRBV6-5; CDR3nt: TGTGCCAGCAGTTACCCGGGCAGGGGGAAAGAGACCCAGTACTTC; CDR3aa: CASSYPGRGKETQYF
d_gene: .; j_gene: TRBJ1-5; abundance: .; v_gene: TRBV6-5; CDR3nt: TGTGCCGATAGACGATGCCTTAGCAATCAGCCCCAGCATTTT; CDR3aa: CADRRCLSNQPQHF
d_gene: TRBD2; j_gene: TRBJ2-3; abundance: few; v_gene: TRBV4-1; CDR3nt: TGCGCCAGCAGCCAAGGGCCCCTAGCGGGGCGCCTCCTATCCACAGATACGCAGTATTTT; CDR3aa: CASSQGPLAGRLLSTDTQYF
d_gene: .; j_gene: TRBJ2-2; abundance: .; v_gene: TRBV5-1; CDR3nt: TGCGCCAGCAGCTTAGGACAAACGAACACCGGGGAGCTGTTTTTT; CDR3aa: CASSLGQTNTGELFF
d_gene: TRBD1; j_gene: TRBJ1-2; abundance: .; v_gene: TRBV10-3; CDR3nt: TGTGCCATCAGTGCAAGGACAGGGGAAACGAATGGCTACACCTTC; CDR3aa: CAISARTGETNGYTF
d_gene: TRBD1; j_gene: TRBJ2-3; abundance: .; v_gene: TRBV30; CDR3nt: TGTGCCTGCAGTACAGGGGTTAGCACAGATACGCAGTATTTT; CDR3aa: CACSTGVSTDTQYF
d_gene: TRBD2; j_gene: TRBJ2-2; abundance: once; v_gene: TRBV4-3; CDR3nt: TGCGCCAGCAGCCAGGCGGTAGCGGGAGTGGGCACCGGGGAGCTGTTTTTT; CDR3aa: CASSQAVAGVGTGELFF
d_gene: .; j_gene: TRBJ2-5; abundance: .; v_gene: TRBV19; CDR3nt: TGTGCCAGTAGTGTGGGGGGAGAGACCCAGTACTTC; CDR3aa: CASSVGGETQYF
d_gene: TRBD2; j_gene: TRBJ2-3; abundance: .; v_gene: TRBV7-8; CDR3nt: TGTGCCAGCAGCTTAGCGGGGACTAGCGGGAGTGTCTTTGCAGATACGCAGTATTTT; CDR3aa: CASSLAGTSGSVFADTQYF
d_gene: .; j_gene: TRBJ2-3; abundance: .; v_gene: TRBV19; CDR3nt: TGTGCCAGTAGTATAGGGACGGGGACAGATACGCAGTATTTT; CDR3aa: CASSIGTGTDTQYF
d_gene: .; j_gene: TRBJ2-7; abundance: .; v_gene: TRBV5-6; CDR3nt: TGTGCCAGCAGCTTGGAAGCAATTCCCTACGAGCAGTACTTC; CDR3aa: CASSLEAIPYEQYF
d_gene: TRBD1; j_gene: TRBJ1-2; abundance: .; v_gene: TRBV28; CDR3nt: TGTGCCAGCAGTTCCACGGGACAGGTCTATGGCTACACCTTC; CDR3aa: CASSSTGQVYGYTF
d_gene: .; j_gene: TRBJ1-5; abundance: .; v_gene: TRBV9; CDR3nt: TGTGCCAGCAGCGTAGCGGGCGGAGATCAGCCCCAGCATTTT; CDR3aa: CASSVAGGDQPQHF
d_gene: TRBD2; j_gene: TRBJ2-1; abundance: .; v_gene: TRBV7-8; CDR3nt: TGTGCCAGCAGCTTAGCGGGGGGGTTGAATGAGCAGTTCTTC; CDR3aa: CASSLAGGLNEQFF
d_gene: .; j_gene: TRBJ1-1; abundance: few; v_gene: TRBV15; CDR3nt: TGTGCCACCAGCAAACAGCTGAACACTGAAGCTTTCTTT; CDR3aa: CATSKQLNTEAFF
d_gene: TRBD1; j_gene: TRBJ2-5; abundance: .; v_gene: TRBV5-1; CDR3nt: TGCGCCAGCAGAACCTATTACAGGGGGTCGTCCCAAGAGACCCAGTACTTC; CDR3aa: CASRTYYRGSSQETQYF
d_gene: .; j_gene: TRBJ1-5; abundance: .; v_gene: TRBV18; CDR3nt: TGTGCCAGCTCGGATGCAGGGGTCCCCCGGGCCCAGCATTTT; CDR3aa: CASSDAGVPRAQHF
d_gene: .; j_gene: TRBJ2-2; abundance: .; v_gene: TRBV30; CDR3nt: TGTGCCTGGAGGAGGTTCACGGACACCGGGGAGCTGTTTTTT; CDR3aa: CAWRRFTDTGELFF
d_gene: .; j_gene: TRBJ2-7; abundance: .; v_gene: TRBV6-5; CDR3nt: TGTGCCAGCAGCCCCGGTCACGTGAGCGAGCAGTACTTC; CDR3aa: CASSPGHVSEQYF
d_gene: TRBD2; j_gene: TRBJ2-1; abundance: once; v_gene: TRBV5-1; CDR3nt: TGCGCCAGCAGCTTAACTCTAGCGGAATCCTACAATGAGCAGTTCTTC; CDR3aa: CASSLTLAESYNEQFF
d_gene: .; j_gene: TRBJ1-1; abundance: .; v_gene: TRBV5-1; CDR3nt: TGCGCCAGCAGCTTGCAGACCATGAACACTGAAGCTTTCTTT; CDR3aa: CASSLQTMNTEAFF
d_gene: .; j_gene: TRBJ2-7; abundance: .; v_gene: TRBV2; CDR3nt: TGTGCCAGCAATGGGGATTTCTCCTACGAGCAGTACTTC; CDR3aa: CASNGDFSYEQYF
d_gene: TRBD1; j_gene: TRBJ1-6; abundance: .; v_gene: TRBV9; CDR3nt: TGTGCCAGCAGCGGGTCCGGGACAGGGGGTAATTCACCCCTCCACTTT; CDR3aa: CASSGSGTGGNSPLHF
d_gene: TRBD1; j_gene: TRBJ2-4; abundance: .; v_gene: TRBV4-1; CDR3nt: TGCGCCAGCAGCCAAGACGGGACAGATCGAAACATTCAGTACTTC; CDR3aa: CASSQDGTDRNIQYF
d_gene: TRBD2; j_gene: TRBJ2-5; abundance: .; v_gene: TRBV5-1; CDR3nt: TGCGCCAGCAGCTTGGGGCCTACTAGCGCCCAAGAGACCCAGTACTTC; CDR3aa: CASSLGPTSAQETQYF